These 11 T cell receptor beta chains came from one sample sequenced in a study of radiation and T cells in renal cell carcinoma. Sequencing used immunoSEQ multiplex PCR; TCRdb keeps in-frame clones, though not all of them. Of about 20,000 clones in the sample, 50% to 65% are singletons; the top ten hold around 13%. This sample's treatment: 15 Gy SBRT to primary tumor, nephrectomy 4 weeks later. Sequenced here: tumor tissue, sampled from a patient whose treatment included radiotherapy and nephrectomy. Every receptor here comes from a woman between 70 and 85 years old with renal cell carcinoma.

The chain uses TRBV9 and TRBJ1-2; D may be TRBD1 (6 bases). V lost 6 bases and J 2 bases, leaving 14 bases between the germline ends. The CDR3 is made up of 14 amino acids. Germline V gene sequence: CDR1 SGDLS, CDR2 YYNGEE. CDR3 coding DNA: TGTGCCAGCAACTTAGAAGGGGGGAACTATGGCTACACCTTC. Translating gives CASNLEGGNYGYTF.

This chain connects TRBV7-9 to TRBJ1-2; D is undetermined. From germline, CDR1 is SEHNR and CDR2 FQNEAQ (reference sequence). The CDR3 totals 12 residues. V shed 1 base and J shed 5 bases, with 5 bases lying between them. The CDR3 region is CASSLDGYGYTF. For the CDR3, the DNA is TGTGCCAGCAGCTTAGACGGGTATGGCTACACCTTC. Full variable domain (missing parts from reference TRBV7-9 and TRBJ1-2): DTGVSQNPRHKITKRGQNVTFRCDPISEHNRLYWYRQTLGQGPEFLTYFQNEAQLEKSRLLSDRFSAERPKGSFSTLEIQRTEQGDSAMYLCASSLDGYGYTFGSGTRLTVV.

V gene TRBV7-9 combines with J gene TRBJ2-5, with TRBD1 identical over 10 bases. This CDR3 has 18 residues. Germline V lookup: CDR1 SEHNR, CDR2 FQNEAQ (reference sequence). J gave up 5 bases and V 2 bases, and 14 bases lay outside the gene matches. The CDR3 DNA reads TGTGCCAGCAGCTTAACCCCTTTTGGACAGGGGGAAAGGGAGACCCAGTACTTC. Protein: CASSLTPFGQGERETQYF.

This clone is medium-sized (0.01 to 0.1%) by share. This sequence joins TRBV7-9 and TRBJ1-2; D is unresolved. The CDR3 loop spans 12 amino acids. Trimming left V 9 bases short and J 8 bases short, with 16 bases between. Germline V gene lookup returns CDR1 SEHNR and CDR2 FQNEAQ (reference sequence). The CDR3 protein is CASAEGGFGYTF. The CDR3 DNA reads as TGTGCCAGTGCAGAGGGCGGGTTCGGCTACACCTTC.

The rearrangement joins TRBV5-6 to TRBJ1-2, with a weak D call TRBD1 (5 bases). The CDR3 runs to 14 residues. V was trimmed by 4 bases and J by 4 bases, leaving 14 bases between them. From germline, CDR1 is SGHDT and CDR2 YYEEEE. The chain's CDR3 is CASSISGRFYGYTF. The DNA for the CDR3 is TGTGCCAGCAGCATCTCGGGACGGTTCTATGGCTACACCTTC.

The chain carries TRBV6-5 and TRBJ1-5; unclear D gene. CDR1 and CDR2 (germline): MNHEY, SVGAGI. With 0 bases removed from V and 0 bases from J, the gap between germline ends came to 6 bases. This CDR3 contains 15 residues. CDR3 in amino acids: CASSYSGVSNQPQHF. The CDR3 coding sequence is TGTGCCAGCAGTTACTCGGGAGTTAGCAATCAGCCCCAGCATTTT.

CDR3 coding DNA: TGTGCCAGCAGTGATGGGGAGGAAGATGAGCAGTTCTTC. Translated: CASSDGEEDEQFF. The chain links TRBV6-4 to TRBJ2-1; perhaps TRBD2 as D (6 bases). Trimming pared 3 bases from V and 8 bases from J, leaving 11 bases between. CDR3 length: 13 residues. Per the germline V gene, CDR1 is MRHNA and CDR2 is SNTAGT.

The chain recombines TRBV6-6 with TRBJ1-2; D perhaps matches TRBD1 (5 bases). CDR1 is MNHNY, CDR2 SVGAGI, per germline (reference sequence). Trimming cost V 5 bases and J 4 bases, with 14 bases left between them. The CDR3 runs to 14 residues. This CDR3 is CASSPFTGGYGYTF. CDR3 bases: TGTGCCAGCAGTCCTTTCACAGGCGGCTATGGCTACACCTTC.

The chain recombines TRBV14 with TRBJ2-5; D is perhaps TRBD1 or TRBD2 (7 bases each). CDR1 is SGHDN, CDR2 FVKESK, per germline. CDR3 size: 15 residues. Between the trimmed V and J ends, which lost 0 bases and 9 bases, there was a span of 17 bases. DNA for the CDR3: TGTGCCAGCAGCCAAGATGGATCGACAGGGAGGGCCCAGTACTTC. As protein: CASSQDGSTGRAQYF.

The rearrangement joins TRBV7-2 to TRBJ2-7; 7 bases are a match to TRBD1. With V trimmed by 6 bases and J by 3 bases, 11 bases remained unmatched. The CDR3 has 15 residues. CDR1 and CDR2 (germline): SGHTA, FQGNSA. CDR3 sequence: CASSSQPGQLYEQYF. CDR3 sequence (DNA): TGTGCCAGCAGTTCGCAGCCGGGACAGCTCTACGAGCAGTACTTC.

This chain uses TRBV28 with TRBJ1-1; 8 bases map to TRBD1. The CDR3 has 15 amino acids. The V and J ends lost 2 bases and 5 bases, in that order; junction bases with no gene match: 7. Germline values: CDR1 MDHEN, CDR2 SYDVKM. The CDR3 reads CASSLGQGFRTEAFF. In nucleotides, the CDR3 is TGTGCCAGCAGTTTAGGACAGGGTTTCAGGACTGAAGCTTTCTTT.